What follows describes a single T cell receptor beta chain. Its antigen remains unidentified. Trimming at V came to 6 bases and at J to 5 bases, leaving 3 bases not matched to a gene. The length of the CDR3 is 12 residues. This record comes from a study of early T cells in non-severe SARS-CoV-2 infection. Overall study: Unsorted whole-blood RNA was sequenced in bulk, leaving chains unpaired.

Findings and caveats of the study: Matching with VDJdb favored anti-spike CD8 responses (missing private and CD4 specificities).

Individual cDNA molecules were tagged with unique molecular identifiers, the study reported. TCRdb fed the 5' RACE reads into MiXCR, producing one record per CDR3 protein. Here the sample spans under 30,000 distinct CDR3 sequences, around 5.1% being singletons. This TCR came from an adult who was a healthcare worker with PCR-confirmed SARS-CoV-2 infection or an uninfected control (not recorded which). V usage is TRBV12-3 or TRBV12-4 and J usage is TRBJ1-1; 7 positions match TRBD1. Specimen: whole blood. The CDR3 sequence: CASRTGETEAFF. As DNA, the CDR3 is TGTGCCAGCAGAACAGGGGAAACTGAAGCTTTCTTT.